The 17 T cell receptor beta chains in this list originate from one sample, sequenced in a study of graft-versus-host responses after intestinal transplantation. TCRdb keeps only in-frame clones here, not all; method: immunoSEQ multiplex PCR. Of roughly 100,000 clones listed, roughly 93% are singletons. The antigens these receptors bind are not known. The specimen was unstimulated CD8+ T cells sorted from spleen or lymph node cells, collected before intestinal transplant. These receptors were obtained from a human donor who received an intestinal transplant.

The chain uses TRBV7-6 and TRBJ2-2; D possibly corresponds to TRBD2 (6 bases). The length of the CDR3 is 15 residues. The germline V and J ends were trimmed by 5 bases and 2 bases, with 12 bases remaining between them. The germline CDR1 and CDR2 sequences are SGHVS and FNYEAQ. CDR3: CASSGGYGNTGELFF. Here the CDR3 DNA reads TGTGCCAGCAGCGGGGGGTACGGTAACACCGGGGAGCTGTTTTTT.

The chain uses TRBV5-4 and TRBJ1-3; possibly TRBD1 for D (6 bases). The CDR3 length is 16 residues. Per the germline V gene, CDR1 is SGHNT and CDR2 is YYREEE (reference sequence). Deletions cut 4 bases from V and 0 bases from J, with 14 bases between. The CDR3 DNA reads TGTGCCAGCAGCGCGGAGGGACAAACCTCTGGAAACACCATATATTTT. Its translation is CASSAEGQTSGNTIYF.

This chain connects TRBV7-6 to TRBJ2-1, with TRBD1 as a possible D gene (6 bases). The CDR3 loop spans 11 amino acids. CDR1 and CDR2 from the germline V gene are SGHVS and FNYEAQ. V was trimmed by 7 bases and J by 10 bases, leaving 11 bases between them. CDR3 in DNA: TGTGCCAGCACCCATGGGGGCGAGCAGTTCTTC. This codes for CASTHGGEQFF.

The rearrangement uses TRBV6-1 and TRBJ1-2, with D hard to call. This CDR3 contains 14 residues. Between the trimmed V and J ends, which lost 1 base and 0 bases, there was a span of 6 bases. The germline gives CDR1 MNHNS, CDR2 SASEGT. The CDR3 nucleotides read TGTGCCAGCAGTGAAGGGCAGCCTAACTATGGCTACACCTTC. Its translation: CASSEGQPNYGYTF.

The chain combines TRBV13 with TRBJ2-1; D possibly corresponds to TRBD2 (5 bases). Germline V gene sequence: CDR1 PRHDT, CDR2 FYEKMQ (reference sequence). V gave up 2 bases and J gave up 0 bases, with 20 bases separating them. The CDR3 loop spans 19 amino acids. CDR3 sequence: CASSLFKPHGVSSYNEQFF. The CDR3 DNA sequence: TGTGCCAGCAGCTTATTTAAACCCCACGGGGTGAGCTCCTACAATGAGCAGTTCTTC.

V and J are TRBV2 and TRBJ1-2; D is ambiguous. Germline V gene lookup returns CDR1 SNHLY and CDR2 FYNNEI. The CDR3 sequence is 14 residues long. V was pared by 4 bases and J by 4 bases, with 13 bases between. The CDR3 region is CASSVLYRVYGYTF. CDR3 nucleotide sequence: TGTGCCAGCAGTGTTCTCTATCGAGTCTATGGCTACACCTTC.

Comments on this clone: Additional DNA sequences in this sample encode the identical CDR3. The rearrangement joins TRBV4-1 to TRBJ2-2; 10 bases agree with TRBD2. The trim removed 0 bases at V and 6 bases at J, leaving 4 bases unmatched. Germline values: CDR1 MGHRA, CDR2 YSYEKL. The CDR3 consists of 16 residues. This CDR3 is CASSQDVLAGAGELFF. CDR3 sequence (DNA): TGCGCCAGCAGCCAAGATGTTCTAGCGGGGGCCGGGGAGCTGTTTTTT.

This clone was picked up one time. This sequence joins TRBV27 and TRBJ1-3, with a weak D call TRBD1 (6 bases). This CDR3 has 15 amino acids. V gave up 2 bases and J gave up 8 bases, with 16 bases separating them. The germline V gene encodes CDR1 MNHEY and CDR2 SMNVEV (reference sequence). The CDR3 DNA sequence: TGTGCCAGCAGTTTAATGGGGGCCTTAACAGACACCATATATTTT. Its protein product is CASSLMGALTDTIYF.

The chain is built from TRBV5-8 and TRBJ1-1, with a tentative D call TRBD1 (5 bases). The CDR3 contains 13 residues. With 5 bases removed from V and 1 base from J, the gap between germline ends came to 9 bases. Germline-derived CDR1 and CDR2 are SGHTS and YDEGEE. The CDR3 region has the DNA TGTGCCAGCAGTTATACAGGGAACACTGAAGCTTTCTTT. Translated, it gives CASSYTGNTEAFF.

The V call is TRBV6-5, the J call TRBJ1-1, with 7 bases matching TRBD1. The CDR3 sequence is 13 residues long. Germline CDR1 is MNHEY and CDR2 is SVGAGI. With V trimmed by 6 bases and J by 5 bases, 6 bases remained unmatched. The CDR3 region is CASSSTGRTEAFF. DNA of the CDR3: TGTGCCAGCAGCTCGACAGGGAGGACTGAAGCTTTCTTT.

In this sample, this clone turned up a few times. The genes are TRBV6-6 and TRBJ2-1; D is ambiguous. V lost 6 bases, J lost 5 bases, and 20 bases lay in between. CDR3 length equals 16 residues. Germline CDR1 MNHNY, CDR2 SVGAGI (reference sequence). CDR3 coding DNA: TGTGCCAGCAGCTTGAACCCATTTTTGGGGAACAATGAGCAGTTCTTC. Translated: CASSLNPFLGNNEQFF.

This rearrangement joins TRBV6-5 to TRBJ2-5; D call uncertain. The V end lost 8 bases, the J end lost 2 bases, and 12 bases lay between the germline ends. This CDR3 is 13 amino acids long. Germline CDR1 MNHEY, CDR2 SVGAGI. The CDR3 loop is CASGYTHQETQYF. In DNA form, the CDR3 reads TGTGCCAGCGGGTACACTCATCAAGAGACCCAGTACTTC.

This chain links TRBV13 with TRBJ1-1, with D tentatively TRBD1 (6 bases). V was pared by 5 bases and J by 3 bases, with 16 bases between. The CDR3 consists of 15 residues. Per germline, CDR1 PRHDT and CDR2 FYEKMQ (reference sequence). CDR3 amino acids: CASSAPLGGYTEAFF. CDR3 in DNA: TGTGCCAGCAGCGCCCCCCTAGGGGGGTACACTGAAGCTTTCTTT.

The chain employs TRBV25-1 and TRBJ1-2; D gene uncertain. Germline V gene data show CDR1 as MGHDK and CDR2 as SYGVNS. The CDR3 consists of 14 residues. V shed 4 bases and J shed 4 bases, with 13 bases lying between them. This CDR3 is CASSATTSFYGYTF. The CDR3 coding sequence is TGTGCCAGCAGTGCCACCACATCGTTCTATGGCTACACCTTC.

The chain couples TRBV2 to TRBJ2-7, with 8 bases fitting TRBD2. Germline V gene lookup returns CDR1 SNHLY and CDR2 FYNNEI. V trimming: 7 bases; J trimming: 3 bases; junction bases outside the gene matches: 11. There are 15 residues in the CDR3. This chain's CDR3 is CASMGGTSLHYEQYF. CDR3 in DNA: TGTGCCAGCATGGGGGGGACTAGTCTTCACTACGAGCAGTACTTC.

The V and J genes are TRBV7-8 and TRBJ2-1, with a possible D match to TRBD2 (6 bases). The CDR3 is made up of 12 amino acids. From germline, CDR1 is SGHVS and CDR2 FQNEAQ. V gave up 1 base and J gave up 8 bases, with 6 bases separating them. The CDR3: CASSLGGDEQFF. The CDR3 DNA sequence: TGTGCCAGCAGCTTAGGCGGGGATGAGCAGTTCTTC. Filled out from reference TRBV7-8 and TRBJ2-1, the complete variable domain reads GAGVSQSPRYKVAKRGQDVALRCDPISGHVSLFWYQQALGQGPEFLTYFQNEAQLDKSGLPSDRFFAERPEGSVSTLKIQRTQQEDSAVYLCASSLGGDEQFFGPGTRLTVL.

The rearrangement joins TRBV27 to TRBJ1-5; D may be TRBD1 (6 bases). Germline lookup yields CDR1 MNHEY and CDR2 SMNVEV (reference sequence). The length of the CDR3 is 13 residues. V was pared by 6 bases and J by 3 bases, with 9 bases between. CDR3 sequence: CASSTGYNQPQHF. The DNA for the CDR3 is TGTGCCAGCAGCACAGGGTACAATCAGCCCCAGCATTTT.